Listed here is a single T cell receptor beta chain. This record belongs to a study of blood T cell repertoires in COVID-19. Whole-study context: COVID-19 samples from acute and convalescent phases originated in the United States, Italy and Spain. The analysed material was cDNA or gDNA that came from T cells, B-cell-depleted T cells, or PBMCs.

In the original analysis: Reference gene primer amplification gave estimated nucleated cell counts. Libraries were prepared by immunoSEQ multiplex PCR; TCRdb keeps only in-frame clonotypes and omits some of them. V, J and clone size are taken as reported in that table, and D and trimming were inferred from the DNA itself. This table holds 70,000 to 95,000 clones, roughly four fifths found once. Per germline, CDR1 SGHRS and CDR2 YFSETQ. The length of the CDR3 is 15 residues. Trimming cost V 5 bases and J 4 bases; bases outside gene matches: 11. Material for sequencing was peripheral blood. The rearrangement uses TRBV5-1 and TRBJ1-2, with 7 bases lining up with TRBD1. This receptor was obtained from a human donor in a cohort sampled during active COVID-19. This CDR3 reads CASSTGQVPGYGYTF. CDR3 nucleotide sequence: TGCGCCAGCAGTACCGGACAGGTCCCAGGCTATGGCTACACCTTC.